The 19 T cell receptor beta chains below all came from one sample that was sequenced in a study of a mutant IDH1 vaccine in newly diagnosed glioma. These receptors have no known antigen. Time point specified: week 35, safety follow-up. Vaccine doses each comprised 300 ug of mutant IDH1 20-mer peptide, with topical imiquimod. Using immunoSEQ multiplex PCR, the repertoire was profiled, and TCRdb retains in-frame clones only, with some absent. This table holds about 56,000 clones, 86% found once. The sequencing used PBMCs, collected from a glioma patient whose treatment included an IDH1 peptide vaccine. These receptors were taken from a man aged 40-55 years with glioma.

This clone has more than one count but fewer than ten. The rearrangement uses TRBV7-3 and TRBJ2-3; D is uncertain. V dropped 0 bases and J dropped 6 bases, with 7 bases sitting between them. Germline V gene sequence: CDR1 SGHTA, CDR2 FQGTGA. CDR3 length equals 13 residues. The CDR3 DNA sequence: TGTGCCAGCAGCTTAACGAAGGGCGATACGCAGTATTTT. This translates into CASSLTKGDTQYF.

The V call is TRBV5-1, the J call TRBJ2-5; tentatively, D is TRBD1 (6 bases). Trimming left V 2 bases short and J 0 bases short, with 8 bases between. There are 14 residues in the CDR3. CDR1 and CDR2 from the germline V gene are SGHRS and YFSETQ. The CDR3 spells CASSLGQYQETQYF. CDR3 bases: TGCGCCAGCAGCTTAGGACAGTACCAAGAGACCCAGTACTTC. Variable domain in full (rest from reference TRBV5-1 and TRBJ2-5): KAGVTQTPRYLIKTRGQQVTLSCSPISGHRSVSWYQQTPGQGLQFLFEYFSETQRNKGNFPGRFSGRQFSNSRSEMNVSTLELGDSALYLCASSLGQYQETQYFGPGTRLLVL.

The chain combines TRBV19 with TRBJ1-2; TRBD1 might be the D (5 bases). Germline CDR1 is LNHDA and CDR2 is SQIVND (reference sequence). Between the trimmed V and J ends, which lost 8 bases and 3 bases, there was a span of 19 bases. The CDR3 has 15 residues. The CDR3 nucleotides are TGTGCCAGTTACTCCCTTAGGGGAGGCCACTATGGCTACACCTTC. It codes for CASYSLRGGHYGYTF. Full variable domain (remainder filled in from reference TRBV19 and TRBJ1-2): DGGITQSPKYLFRKEGQNVTLSCEQNLNHDAMYWYRQDPGQGLRLIYYSQIVNDFQKGDIAEGYSVSREKKESFPLTVTSAQKNPTAFYLCASYSLRGGHYGYTFGSGTRLTVV.

The sample holds a few counts of this clone. V usage is TRBV6-5 and J usage is TRBJ1-2, with D maybe TRBD1 (5 bases). The V end lost 0 bases, the J end lost 4 bases, and 12 bases lay between the germline ends. Per germline, CDR1 MNHEY and CDR2 SVGAGI. This CDR3 spans 15 amino acids. The CDR3 region has the DNA TGTGCCAGCAGTTACTCTACGAGGGGCGGCTATGGCTACACCTTC. Translating it yields CASSYSTRGGYGYTF.

This chain links TRBV6-5 with TRBJ2-7; D possibly uses TRBD1 or TRBD2 (6 bases each). V was cut by 7 bases and J by 1 base, with 11 bases left in between. Germline lookup yields CDR1 MNHEY and CDR2 SVGAGI. The CDR3 has 13 residues. The CDR3: CASTGGGSYEQYF. The CDR3 region has the DNA TGTGCCAGCACCGGAGGGGGTTCCTACGAGCAGTACTTC.

CDR3 in DNA: TGTGCCAGCTCACCAAATACCCGGGACGGGGAGCTGTTTTTT. Encoded protein: CASSPNTRDGELFF. This chain links TRBV18 with TRBJ2-2; tentatively, D is TRBD2 (5 bases). The CDR3 loop spans 14 amino acids. Germline assignment: CDR1 KGHSH and CDR2 LQKENI. Trimming took off 2 bases at V and 7 bases at J, with 11 bases between the two ends.

This chain connects TRBV20-1 to TRBJ1-1; D gene uncertain. In germline, CDR1 is DFQATT, CDR2 SNEGSKA (reference sequence). V was clipped by 6 bases and J by 8 bases, with 10 bases between them. CDR3 length: 10 residues. The CDR3 bases are TGCAGTGCCAGAAGAGGGGAAGCTTTCTTT. It encodes CSARRGEAFF.

The rearrangement links TRBV20-1 to TRBJ2-1; possibly TRBD2 for D (5 bases). This CDR3 has 10 amino acids. CDR1 is DFQATT, CDR2 SNEGSKA, per germline (reference sequence). The V and J ends lost 1 base and 10 bases respectively, with 5 bases between them. The CDR3 nucleotides are TGCAGTGCTAGAGGACTAGAGCAGTTCTTC. This translates into CSARGLEQFF.

As regards this clone: The sample contains more than one DNA sequence encoding this CDR3. This sequence joins TRBV7-9 and TRBJ2-5; D gene unclear. Trimming removed 0 bases from V and 2 bases from J, with 7 bases in between. Per the germline V gene, CDR1 is SEHNR and CDR2 is FQNEAQ (reference sequence). CDR3 length: 14 residues. In DNA, the CDR3 is TGTGCCAGCAGCTTAGCAGGAGATCAAGAGACCCAGTACTTC. This translates into CASSLAGDQETQYF.

This clone was seen a single time. The genes are TRBV10-2 and TRBJ2-7, with TRBD2 matching 13 bases. The CDR3 has 16 residues. Trimming took 3 bases from V and 1 from J; bases not matched to a gene: 3. Germline loops: CDR1 WSHSY, CDR2 SAAADI. CDR3 residues: CASSDPTSGRSYEQYF. The CDR3 nucleotides are TGCGCCAGCAGTGATCCGACTAGCGGGAGGTCCTACGAGCAGTACTTC.

This chain uses TRBV2 with TRBJ1-1; 7 bases are shared with TRBD1. The CDR3 totals 13 residues. Per the germline V gene, CDR1 is SNHLY and CDR2 is FYNNEI. V shed 6 bases and J 5 bases; nucleotides not matched to a gene: 6. In DNA form, the CDR3 reads TGTGCCAGCAGACGACAGGGATCAACTGAAGCTTTCTTT. It specifies CASRRQGSTEAFF. Based on the CDR3 plus reference TRBV2 and TRBJ1-1, the full variable domain is EPEVTQTPSHQVTQMGQEVILRCVPISNHLYFYWYRQILGQKVEFLVSFYNNEISEKSEIFDDQFSVERPDGSNFTLKIRSTKLEDSAMYFCASRRQGSTEAFFGQGTRLTVV.

The gene calls are TRBV19 and TRBJ2-7; 10 bases line up with TRBD2. The CDR3 covers 16 residues. Looked up from germline, CDR1 is LNHDA and CDR2 is SQIVND (reference sequence). Trimming at V came to 3 bases and at J to 4 bases, leaving 9 bases not matched to a gene. Here the CDR3 DNA reads TGTGCCAGTAGTATTGAACAACTAGCGGGACGGTACGAGCAGTACTTC. This gives the protein CASSIEQLAGRYEQYF.

The chain links TRBV7-7 to TRBJ2-5, with D tentatively TRBD2 (6 bases). The ends were cut back, 3 bases at V and 5 bases at J, with 10 bases in the middle. CDR1 and CDR2 (germline): SSHAT, FNYEAQ (reference sequence). The CDR3 length is 13 residues. The CDR3 region has the DNA TGTGCCAGCAGCTTCGGGGGACGGGAGACCCAGTACTTC. It encodes CASSFGGRETQYF.

Written as DNA, the CDR3 is TGTGCCAGCAGCCAAAGGTCGGGTTCGGGGGAGCTGTTTTTT. Translation gives CASSQRSGSGELFF. This rearrangement joins TRBV7-9 to TRBJ2-2; D unclear. Germline assignment: CDR1 SEHNR and CDR2 FQNEAQ (reference sequence). Trimming removed 5 bases from V and 8 bases from J, with 15 bases in between. This CDR3 has 14 amino acids.

This clone was recorded only once. V and J are TRBV18 and TRBJ1-2; TRBD1 matches at 8 bases. Germline-derived CDR1 and CDR2 are KGHSH and LQKENI. CDR3 size: 15 residues. Losses at the gene ends were 3 bases for V and 2 bases for J; bases not matched to a gene: 5. CDR3: CASSPDRELNYGYTF. The CDR3 DNA follows: TGTGCCAGCTCACCGGACAGGGAATTGAACTATGGCTACACCTTC.

The chain joins TRBV4-1 to TRBJ2-1, with TRBD1 identical over 7 bases. Germline V gene data show CDR1 as MGHRA and CDR2 as YSYEKL. Losses at the gene ends were 1 base for V and 3 bases for J; bases not matched to a gene: 6. This CDR3 spans 16 amino acids. The CDR3 loop is CASSQVSRGSYNEQFF. The CDR3 region has the DNA TGCGCCAGCAGCCAAGTCTCCAGGGGGAGCTACAATGAGCAGTTCTTC.

The chain uses TRBV16 and TRBJ1-2, with D perhaps TRBD1 (6 bases). Germline CDR1 reads KGHSY; CDR2 reads FQNENV. The ends were cut back, 0 bases at V and 3 bases at J, with 8 bases in the middle. The CDR3 is 14 residues long. The CDR3 reads CASSQSAGDYGYTF. CDR3 in DNA: TGTGCCAGCAGCCAATCGGCAGGGGACTATGGCTACACCTTC.

This clone was detected only a few times. The rearrangement links TRBV2 to TRBJ1-5; D gene unclear. Germline V lookup: CDR1 SNHLY, CDR2 FYNNEI. V was pared by 10 bases and J by 1 base, with 17 bases between. The CDR3 extends over 15 amino acids. CDR3 bases: TGTGCCACCCCTCGGGTCCCAGCAAGCAATCAGCCCCAGCATTTT. This sequence encodes CATPRVPASNQPQHF.

This chain links TRBV27 with TRBJ2-1; D is uncertain. The germline gives CDR1 MNHEY, CDR2 SMNVEV (reference sequence). This CDR3 is 13 amino acids long. Trimming took 3 bases from V and 8 from J, leaving 11 bases between them. DNA of the CDR3: TGTGCCAGCAGTTTTAGGAGCATCGATGAGCAGTTCTTC. Translation gives CASSFRSIDEQFF.